Only a few counts were recorded for the clone carrying this T cell receptor (beta chain). Using genomic DNA as the template, TCR beta VDJ and CDR3 profiling was carried out. TCRdb passed the reads through MiXCR, listing each CDR3 protein once. The sample shows under 500,000 distinct CDR3 sequences, around a third of them seen only once. It was patients with CD8+CD57+ cell expansion by flow cytometry who were chosen for sequencing. This sample stems from a study of CD8+CD57+ T cells in acquired aplastic anemia. The CDR3 extends over 15 amino acids. Germline assignment: CDR1 MGHRA and CDR2 YSYEKL. The V gene lost 0 bases and the J gene lost 7 bases, with 12 bases spanning the gap.

The clonotype comes from a human donor with aplastic anemia. The chain uses TRBV4-1 and TRBJ1-4, with D uncertain. The sequenced material came from sorted CD4+, CD8+, or CD8+CD57+ T cells (not recorded which) from PBMCs. The CDR3 reads CASSQDLSAGEKLFF. The CDR3 nucleotides are TGCGCCAGCAGCCAAGATCTTTCGGCAGGTGAAAAACTGTTTTTT.